This TCR beta chain derives from a study of CD8 T cells in ankylosing spondylitis. General observations from the study: Reported data indicate significant enrichment of disease-linked clones within matched ankylosing spondylitis synovial fluid. Characteristic of ankylosing spondylitis blood, it appeared, was a TCR beta motif comprising about 8 highly homologous variants. A CD8+ phenotype characterized the disease-linked clones, which were relatively rare in peripheral blood.

Quantitative 5'-RACE with molecular barcodes was used to make the TCR beta libraries. TCRdb processed the 5' RACE reads anew with MiXCR; each CDR3 protein has one entry. The sample lists roughly 250,000 distinct CDR3 sequences; about 11% were seen once. In the case of this clonotype: Its antigen is as yet unknown.

Germline CDR1 reads SQVTM; CDR2 reads ANQGSEA. This CDR3 has 12 amino acids. Sequencing used blood, either unsorted or a sorted T cell fraction (not recorded which). V usage is TRBV29-1 and J usage is TRBJ2-7; a weak D match, TRBD2 (7 bases). The clonotype was recovered from a male donor with ankylosing spondylitis or in good health (not recorded which). Here the CDR3 reads CRGGDTYYEQYF. The CDR3 DNA sequence: TGCAGGGGGGGGGACACTTACTACGAGCAGTACTTC.